This is a list of T cell receptor beta chains from one sample in a study of human T cells and chemical hapten exposure. Via MiXCR, TCRdb re-called the RACE reads, giving one row per CDR3 protein. The table records nearly 80,000 distinct CDR3 sequences, 10% of them present only once. Here the sequenced sample was whole blood, taken in connection with sensitization to the hapten diphenylcyclopropenone (DPC). These receptors were taken from a woman between 50 and 59 years old with alopecia areata. Some clones in this sample may be carry-over from other donors' samples. CDR3s include the opening cysteine and the closing phenylalanine or tryptophan. A D gene is named only where the DNA matches it firmly. Clone size is given for some rows only: seen once, a few or many times, or a class if the clone is expanded.

14	-	TRBV6-5	-	TRBJ2-1	TGTGCCAGCAGTTACACCTCGGGGTTCAATGAGCAGTTCTTC	CASSYTSGFNEQFF
16	few	TRBV24-1	-	TRBJ2-1	TGTGCCACCAGTGATCCGGGACATATGACCCCCAATGAGCAGTTCTTC	CATSDPGHMTPNEQFF
14	-	TRBV3-1	TRBD1	TRBJ2-4	TGTGCCAGCAGACGACAGGGAGCCAAAAACATTCAGTACTTC	CASRRQGAKNIQYF
13	-	TRBV6-6	-	TRBJ2-7	TGTGCCACCACTCCGGGCTCCTCTCGGGAGCAGTACTTC	CATTPGSSREQYF
14	many	TRBV29-1	TRBD2	TRBJ2-2	TGCAGCGTTAAGCGGGAGTTTGGGACCGGGGAGCTGTTTTTT	CSVKREFGTGELFF
16	-	TRBV3-1	-	TRBJ2-1	TGTGCCAGCAGCCAAGCCTGGCAGTACTCCTACAATGAGCAGTTCTTC	CASSQAWQYSYNEQFF
14	few	TRBV12-3/TRBV12-4	-	TRBJ2-5	TGTGCCAGCAGTTTACAGCGGGTCCAAGAGACCCAGTACTTC	CASSLQRVQETQYF
16	many	TRBV11-2	-	TRBJ2-5	TGTGCCAGCAGCTTAGATCGGGGAGGCGGGATAGAGACCCAGTACTTC	CASSLDRGGGIETQYF
12	-	TRBV6-6	-	TRBJ2-7	TGTGCCAGCAGCCACGTGAGCTACGAGCAGTACTTC	CASSHVSYEQYF
11	many	TRBV12-3/TRBV12-4	-	TRBJ2-7	TGTGCCAGCAGTTTTAGGGGGGAGCAGTACTTC	CASSFRGEQYF
17	-	TRBV20-1	TRBD2	TRBJ2-3	TGCAGTGCTAGAGATCCGGCTAGCGGCTTAAGCACAGATACGCAGTATTTT	CSARDPASGLSTDTQYF
12	-	TRBV6-2/TRBV6-3	-	TRBJ1-5	TGTGCCAGCTCGACAGGACATCAGCCCCAGCATTTT	CASSTGHQPQHF
14	few	TRBV29-1	-	TRBJ2-1	TGCAGCGTTGAACGGGCACAGGTGGGGAATGAGCAGTTCTTC	CSVERAQVGNEQFF
14	many	TRBV7-3	TRBD1	TRBJ1-1	TGTGCCAGCAGCCCGGACAGGGGGCGCGGTGAAGCTTTCTTT	CASSPDRGRGEAFF
14	-	TRBV6-1	-	TRBJ1-6	TGTGCCAGCAGTGAGTCCGGGGAAGATTCACCCCTCCACTTT	CASSESGEDSPLHF
14	many	TRBV11-2	-	TRBJ1-6	TGTGCCAGCAGCTGGGGGGCCCCTCCTTTACCCCTCCACTTT	CASSWGAPPLPLHF
13	few	TRBV18	-	TRBJ2-1	TGTGCCAGCTCACCCGACTCCTCCATGGAGCAGTTCTTC	CASSPDSSMEQFF
14	many	TRBV7-9	-	TRBJ1-1	TGTGCCAGCAGCTTAAACCATAGGCCCACTGAAGCTTTCTTT	CASSLNHRPTEAFF
16	-	TRBV4-2	-	TRBJ2-1	TGTGCCAGCAGCCAAGATGGTGGTAGCTTGGGTAATGAGCAGTTCTTC	CASSQDGGSLGNEQFF
13	-	TRBV29-1	-	TRBJ1-1	TGCAGCGTTGGTAACAGGGCGAACACTGAAGCTTTCTTT	CSVGNRANTEAFF
12	-	TRBV7-8	-	TRBJ2-3	TGTGCCAGCAGCTCAGGTTTAGATACGCAGTATTTT	CASSSGLDTQYF
16	-	TRBV29-1	-	TRBJ2-1	TGCAGCGTTGAAGATCAGCAGCAGAGCTCCTACAATGAGCAGTTCTTC	CSVEDQQQSSYNEQFF
19	-	TRBV5-4	TRBD1	TRBJ1-4	TGTGCCAGCAGCGCCCGGACAGGGGTCTTTCAATCGTCGGGTGAAAAACTGTTTTTT	CASSARTGVFQSSGEKLFF
16	few	TRBV4-1	-	TRBJ2-1	TGCGCCAGCAGCCAATTACCGGCCTTTTCCTACAATGAGCAGTTCTTC	CASSQLPAFSYNEQFF
16	few	TRBV20-1	-	TRBJ2-3	TGCAGTGCTAGAGACCTAGGACTAACCGGAGGAGATACGCAGTATTTT	CSARDLGLTGGDTQYF
15	-	TRBV11-2	-	TRBJ2-2	TGTGCCAGCAGCTTATCTCCCATCGGCGGCGGGGAGCTGTTTTTT	CASSLSPIGGGELFF
15	few	TRBV10-1	TRBD2	TRBJ2-3	TGCGCCAGCAGTGACAGCGGGAGTTTGGCAGATACGCAGTATTTT	CASSDSGSLADTQYF
14	-	TRBV5-1	-	TRBJ2-2	TGCGCCAGCAGCCGCGGGACTTCGACCGGGGAGCTGTTTTTT	CASSRGTSTGELFF
12	few	TRBV28	-	TRBJ1-2	TGTGCCAGCAGTTATTCCTCGGAAGGCTACACCTTC	CASSYSSEGYTF
16	-	TRBV7-3	-	TRBJ2-5	TGTGCCAGCAGCTTAAAGGGCGGAATCCCACAAGAGACCCAGTACTTC	CASSLKGGIPQETQYF
13	many	TRBV18	-	TRBJ1-1	TGTGCCAGCTCACCAAGGAAGGGCGCAGAAGCTTTCTTT	CASSPRKGAEAFF